This T cell receptor (beta chain) was obtained from a study of blood T cell repertoires in COVID-19 (dated by TCRdb to 2020 to 2021). About the full investigation: Samples from collaborators originated in the United States, Italy and Spain and spanned both the acute and convalescent phases of COVID-19. The material from the prospective study consisted of cDNA or gDNA derived from T cells, B-cell-depleted T cells, or PBMCs. Deeply sampled blood TCRbeta repertoires from subjects exposed to, actively infected with, or recovered from COVID-19 were included in the dataset. The repertoires were released in a freely available public database intended as a resource for research on the immune response to SARS-CoV-2. Samples were obtained from the ongoing ImmuneRACE study (first 160 participants) and from some 1,300 subjects provided by 6 global collaborators. A de-identified subject ID, COVID-19 status, age in years and sex were almost always included in the sample metadata. Where available, HLA class I and class II types were taken from metadata supplied by the sample provider and were not determined by assay-based typing.

TCRbeta CDR3 regions were amplified from genomic DNA by means of the immunoSEQ Assay, a bias-controlled multiplex PCR. The authors' pipeline ran thus. The number of nucleated cells in each sample was estimated from the amplification of reference gene primers within the assay. To quantify the absolute abundance of each unique TCRbeta CDR3 rearrangement, sequence reads were collapsed and filtered. For each sample, productive Simpson clonality was calculated as the square root of Simpson's diversity index over productive rearrangements. TCRdb limited this immuneACCESS table to in-frame rearrangements with V and J called. A share of clones is missing; checked studies link under half to unresolved V genes, and the rest is unexplained. V and J calls and clone size are given by that table; D and trimming were obtained from the DNA. This sample gives about 260,000 clones in total; roughly 90% of them show up just once. Approximately 0.7% of the sample is held by the ten biggest clonotypes.

As to this clone: Its specific antigen is unknown. Base qualities are missing; no much larger clone stands one base away.

The CDR3 runs 14 amino acids, cysteine and phenylalanine included. Of the read, only the CDR3 DNA is kept; its 42 bases are in frame from base 1. CDR1 is given as KGHSH and CDR2 as LQKENI, both from the germline V gene. The V and J ends are trimmed by 0 bases and 11 bases, leaving 13 bases between them. Each collaborating institution followed its own protocols to collect whole blood in K2EDTA tubes. For TCRbeta analysis, collaborator samples were shipped as frozen whole blood, as isolated PBMCs, or as DNA extracted from either sample type. On the study overall, not on this receptor specifically: The amount of clinical and demographic metadata varied by source and participant and was provided uncurated.

This clonotype was obtained from a human donor in a cohort sampled during active COVID-19. The sequenced sample was peripheral blood. The rearrangement joined TRBV18 to TRBJ1-4; TRBD1 might be the D gene, on 5 matching bases. The CDR3 region has the sequence CASSPPDAGIKLFF. The sequence in DNA is TGTGCCAGCTCACCACCCGATGCAGGGATTAAACTGTTTTTT.